This TCR beta chain was captured in a study of human T cells and chemical hapten exposure. This clonotype showed up just a few times. This sample's time point: pre-sensitization, week 0. Stated treatment: therapeutic diphenylcyclopropenone sensitization with weekly scalp DPC. TCRdb reprocessed the RACE reads via MiXCR and lists one record per CDR3 protein. The sample has about 180,000 distinct CDR3 sequences; more than 25% are singletons. CDR3 length: 15 amino acids. Trimming stripped 1 base from V and 2 bases from J, with 10 bases between. Germline V lookup: CDR1 MNHEY, CDR2 SVGAGI. The material sequenced was whole blood, taken in connection with sensitization to the hapten diphenylcyclopropenone (DPC). The chain employs TRBV6-5 and TRBJ2-3, with D unclear. This sequence was found in a woman aged 25 to 39 with alopecia areata. Some clones in this sample may be carry-over from other donors' samples. The CDR3 loop is CASSYFGGYTDTQYF. The DNA for the CDR3 is TGTGCCAGCAGTTACTTCGGCGGATACACAGATACGCAGTATTTT.